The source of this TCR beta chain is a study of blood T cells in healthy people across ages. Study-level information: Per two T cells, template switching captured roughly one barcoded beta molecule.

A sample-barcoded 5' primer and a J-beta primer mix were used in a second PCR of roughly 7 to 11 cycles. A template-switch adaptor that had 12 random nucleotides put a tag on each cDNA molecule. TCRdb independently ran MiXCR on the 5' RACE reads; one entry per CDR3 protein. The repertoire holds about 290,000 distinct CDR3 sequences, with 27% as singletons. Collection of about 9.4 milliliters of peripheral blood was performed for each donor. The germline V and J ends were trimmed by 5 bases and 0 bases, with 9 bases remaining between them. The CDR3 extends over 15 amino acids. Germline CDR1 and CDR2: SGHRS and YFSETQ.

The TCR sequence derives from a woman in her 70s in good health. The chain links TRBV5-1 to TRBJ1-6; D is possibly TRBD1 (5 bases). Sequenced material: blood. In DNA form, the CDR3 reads TGCGCCAGCAGTGACAGTAGCTCCTATAATTCACCCCTCCACTTT. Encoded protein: CASSDSSSYNSPLHF. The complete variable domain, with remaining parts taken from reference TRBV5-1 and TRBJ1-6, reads KAGVTQTPRYLIKTRGQQVTLSCSPISGHRSVSWYQQTPGQGLQFLFEYFSETQRNKGNFPGRFSGRQFSNSRSEMNVSTLELGDSALYLCASSDSSSYNSPLHFGNGTRLTVT.